Reported below is one T cell receptor (beta chain). A junction end diverges from the germline sequence, so it may reflect a read error. The source of the sample is a study of blood T cell repertoires in COVID-19. In the study overall: PBMCs, B-cell-depleted T cells, or T cells provided the cDNA or gDNA that made up the material.

In the original analysis: Amplification from reference gene primers served as the basis for estimated nucleated cell counts. Repertoires were generated with immunoSEQ multiplex PCR, while TCRdb's copy carries only in-frame clones and drops some. The V and J calls and the clone size are those of that table, but D and trimming were determined from the DNA. The repertoire includes over 75,000 clones, over 90% of them detected once, and 1.5% to 2% sits in the top ten. Germline CDR1 PRHDT, CDR2 FYEKMQ (reference sequence). This CDR3 spans 14 amino acids. The rearrangement links TRBV13 to TRBJ2-1; 8 nucleotides align to TRBD2. Sequencing was performed on peripheral blood. The receptor comes from a man aged 60-69 years with acute or convalescent COVID-19. This chain's CDR3 is CASSVAGSSNEQFF. CDR3 nucleotides: TGTGCCAGCAGCGTAGCGGGATCCTCCAATGAGCAGTTCTTC. Complete variable domain (other parts from reference TRBV13 and TRBJ2-1): AAGVIQSPRHLIKEKRETATLKCYPIPRHDTVYWYQQGPGQDPQFLISFYEKMQSDKGSIPDRFSAQQFSDYHSELNMSSLELGDSALYFCASSVAGSSNEQFFGPGTRLTVL.